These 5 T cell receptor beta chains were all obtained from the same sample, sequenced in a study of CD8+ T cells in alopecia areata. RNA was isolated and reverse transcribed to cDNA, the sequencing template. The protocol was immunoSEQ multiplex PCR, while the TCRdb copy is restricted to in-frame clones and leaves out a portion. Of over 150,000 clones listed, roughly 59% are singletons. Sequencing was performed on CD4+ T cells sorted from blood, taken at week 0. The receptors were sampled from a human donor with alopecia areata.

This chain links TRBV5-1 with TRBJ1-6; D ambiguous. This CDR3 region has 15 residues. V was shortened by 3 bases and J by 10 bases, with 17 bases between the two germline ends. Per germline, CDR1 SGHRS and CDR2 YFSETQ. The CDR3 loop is CASSSKDGGLSPLHF. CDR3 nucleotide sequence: TGCGCCAGCAGCTCGAAAGACGGAGGATTGTCACCCCTCCACTTT.

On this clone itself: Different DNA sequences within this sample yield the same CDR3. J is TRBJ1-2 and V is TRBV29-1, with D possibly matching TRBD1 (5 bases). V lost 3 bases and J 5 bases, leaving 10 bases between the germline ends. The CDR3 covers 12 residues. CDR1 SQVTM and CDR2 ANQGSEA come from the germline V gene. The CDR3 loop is CSVDQGPYGYTF. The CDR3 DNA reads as TGCAGCGTTGACCAGGGCCCTTATGGCTACACCTTC.

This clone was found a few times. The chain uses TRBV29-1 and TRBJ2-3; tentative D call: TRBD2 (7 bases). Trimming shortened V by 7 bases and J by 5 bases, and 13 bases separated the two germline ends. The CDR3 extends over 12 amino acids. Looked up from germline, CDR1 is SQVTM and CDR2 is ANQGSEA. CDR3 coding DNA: TGCAGCGGCCGAGGGGGGGAAGATACGCAGTATTTT. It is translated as CSGRGGEDTQYF.

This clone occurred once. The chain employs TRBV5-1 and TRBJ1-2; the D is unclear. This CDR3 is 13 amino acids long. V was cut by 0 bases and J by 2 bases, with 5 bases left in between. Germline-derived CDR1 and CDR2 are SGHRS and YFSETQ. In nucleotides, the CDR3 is TGCGCCAGCAGCTTGGACAAGAACTATGGCTACACCTTC. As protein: CASSLDKNYGYTF.

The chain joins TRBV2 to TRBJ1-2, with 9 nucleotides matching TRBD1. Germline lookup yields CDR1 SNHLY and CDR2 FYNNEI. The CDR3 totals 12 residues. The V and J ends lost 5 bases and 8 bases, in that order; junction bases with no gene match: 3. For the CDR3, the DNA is TGTGCCAGCAGTCAGGACAGGGGCGGCTACACCTTC. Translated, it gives CASSQDRGGYTF.